This T cell receptor beta chain was recorded in a study of cytomegalovirus exposure and HLA in healthy donors. Whole-study results and caveats: The investigators catalogued 164 TCR beta chains as cytomegalovirus-associated.

The donors were members of the validation cohort, which comprised around 110 subjects and was separate from the first cohort of more than 500 subjects. V gave up 3 bases and J gave up 4 bases; unmatched junction bases: 5. The CDR3 runs to 14 residues. CDR1 and CDR2 from the germline V gene are LNHDA and SQIVND (reference sequence). A note on this clone: Its cognate antigen is unknown.

Produced via immunoSEQ multiplex PCR; TCRdb's table is partial and in-frame only. The table includes 300,000 or so clones, roughly 86% detected once. Sequencing was carried out using PBMCs. This chain links TRBV19 with TRBJ2-7, with 8 bases aligning to TRBD1. This receptor was obtained from a man aged 25 to 40 in good health and CMV-seronegative. The CDR3 region has the DNA TGTGCCAGTAGTATTGAGACAGGGGTTTACGAGCAGTACTTC. Residues: CASSIETGVYEQYF.